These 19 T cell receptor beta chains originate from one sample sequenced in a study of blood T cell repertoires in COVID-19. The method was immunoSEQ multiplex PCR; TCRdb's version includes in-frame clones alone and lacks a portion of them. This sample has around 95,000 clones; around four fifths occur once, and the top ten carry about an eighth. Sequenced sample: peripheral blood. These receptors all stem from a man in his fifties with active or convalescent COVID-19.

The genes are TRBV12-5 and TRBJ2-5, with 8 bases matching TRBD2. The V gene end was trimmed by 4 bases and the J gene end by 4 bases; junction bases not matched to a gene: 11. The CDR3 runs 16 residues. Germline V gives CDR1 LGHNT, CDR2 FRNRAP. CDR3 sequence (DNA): TGTGCTAGTGGTTCGGACTCAATAGCGGGAAGAGAGACCCAGTACTTC. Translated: CASGSDSIAGRETQYF.

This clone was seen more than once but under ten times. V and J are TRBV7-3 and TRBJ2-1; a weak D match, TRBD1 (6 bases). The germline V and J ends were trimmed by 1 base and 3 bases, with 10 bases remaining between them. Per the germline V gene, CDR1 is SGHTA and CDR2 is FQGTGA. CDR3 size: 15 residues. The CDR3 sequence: CASSLNPTGYNEQFF. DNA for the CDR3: TGTGCCAGCAGCTTAAATCCGACAGGCTACAATGAGCAGTTCTTC.

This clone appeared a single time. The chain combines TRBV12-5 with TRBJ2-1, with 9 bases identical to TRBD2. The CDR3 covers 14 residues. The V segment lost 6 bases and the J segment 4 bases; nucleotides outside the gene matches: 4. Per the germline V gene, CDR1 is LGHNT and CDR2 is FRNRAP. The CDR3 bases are TGTGCTAGTGGGACTAGCGGAGGTTACAATGAGCAGTTCTTC. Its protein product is CASGTSGGYNEQFF.

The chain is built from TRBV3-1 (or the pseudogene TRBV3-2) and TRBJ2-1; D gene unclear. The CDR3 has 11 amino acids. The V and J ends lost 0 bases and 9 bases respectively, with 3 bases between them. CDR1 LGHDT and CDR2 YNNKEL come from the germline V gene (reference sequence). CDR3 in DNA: TGTGCCAGCAGCCAAGAGGCTGAGCAGTTCTTC. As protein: CASSQEAEQFF.

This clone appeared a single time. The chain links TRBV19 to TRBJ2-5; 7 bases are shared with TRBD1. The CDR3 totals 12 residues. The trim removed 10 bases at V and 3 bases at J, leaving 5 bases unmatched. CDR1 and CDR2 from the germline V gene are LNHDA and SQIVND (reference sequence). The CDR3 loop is CATRDRKETQYF. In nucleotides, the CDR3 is TGTGCCACCCGGGACAGAAAAGAGACCCAGTACTTC.

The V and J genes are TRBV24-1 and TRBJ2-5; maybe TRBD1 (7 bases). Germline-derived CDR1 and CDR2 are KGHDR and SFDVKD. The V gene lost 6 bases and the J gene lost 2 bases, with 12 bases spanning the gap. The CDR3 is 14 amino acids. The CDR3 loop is CATSLTGRQETQYF. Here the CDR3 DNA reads TGTGCCACCAGTTTGACAGGGAGGCAAGAGACCCAGTACTTC.

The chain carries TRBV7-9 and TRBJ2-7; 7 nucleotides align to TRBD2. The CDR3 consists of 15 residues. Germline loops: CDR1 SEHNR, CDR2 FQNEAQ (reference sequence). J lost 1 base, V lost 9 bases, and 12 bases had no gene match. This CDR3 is CASCWGGRESYEQYF. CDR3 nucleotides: TGTGCCAGTTGCTGGGGAGGGAGGGAATCCTACGAGCAGTACTTC.

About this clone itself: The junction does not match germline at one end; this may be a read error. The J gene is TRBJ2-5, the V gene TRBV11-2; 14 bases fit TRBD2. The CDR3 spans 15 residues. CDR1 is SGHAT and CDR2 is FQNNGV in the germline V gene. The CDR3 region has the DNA TGTGCCAGCAAACGGACTAGCGGGAGGCAAGGGACCCAGTACTTC. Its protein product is CASKRTSGRQGTQYF.

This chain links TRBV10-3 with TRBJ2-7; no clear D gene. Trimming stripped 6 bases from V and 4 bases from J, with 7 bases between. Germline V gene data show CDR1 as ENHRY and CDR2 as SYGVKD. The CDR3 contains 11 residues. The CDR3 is CAIRNMYEQYF. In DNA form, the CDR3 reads TGTGCCATCAGGAACATGTACGAGCAGTACTTC.

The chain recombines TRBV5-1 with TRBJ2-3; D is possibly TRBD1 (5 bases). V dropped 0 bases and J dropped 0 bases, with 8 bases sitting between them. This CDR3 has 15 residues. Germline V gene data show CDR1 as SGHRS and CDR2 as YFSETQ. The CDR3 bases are TGCGCCAGCAGCTTGGGACAGACCAGCACAGATACGCAGTATTTT. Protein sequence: CASSLGQTSTDTQYF.

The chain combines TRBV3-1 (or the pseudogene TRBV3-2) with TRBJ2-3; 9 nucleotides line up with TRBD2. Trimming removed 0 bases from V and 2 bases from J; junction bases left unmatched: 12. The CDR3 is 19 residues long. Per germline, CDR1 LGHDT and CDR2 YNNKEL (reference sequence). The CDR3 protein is CASSQDMGTSSHITDTQYF. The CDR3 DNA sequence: TGTGCCAGCAGCCAAGACATGGGGACTAGCTCCCACATCACAGATACGCAGTATTTT.

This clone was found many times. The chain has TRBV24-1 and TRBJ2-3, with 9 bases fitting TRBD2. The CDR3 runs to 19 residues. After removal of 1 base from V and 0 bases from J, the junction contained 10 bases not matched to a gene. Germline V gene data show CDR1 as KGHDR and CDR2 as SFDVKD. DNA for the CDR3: TGTGCCACCAGTGATTTTACCGGGGGTACTAGCGGGAGCACAGATACGCAGTATTTT. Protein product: CATSDFTGGTSGSTDTQYF.

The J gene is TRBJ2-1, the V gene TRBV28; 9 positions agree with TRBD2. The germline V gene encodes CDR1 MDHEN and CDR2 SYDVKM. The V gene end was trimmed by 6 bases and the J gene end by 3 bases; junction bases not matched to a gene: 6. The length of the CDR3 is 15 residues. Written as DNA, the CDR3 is TGTGCCAGCAGGTTAGCGGGGGAACTCTACAATGAGCAGTTCTTC. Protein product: CASRLAGELYNEQFF.

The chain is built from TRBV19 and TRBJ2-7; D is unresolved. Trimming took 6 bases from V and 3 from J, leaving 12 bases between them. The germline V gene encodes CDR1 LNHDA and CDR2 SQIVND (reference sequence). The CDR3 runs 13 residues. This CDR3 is CASSVLPGYEQYF. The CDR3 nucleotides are TGTGCCAGTAGCGTCCTACCGGGCTACGAGCAGTACTTC.

In DNA, the CDR3 is TGCGCCAGCAGCGGGGCTAGCGGGAGGAATGAGCAGTTCTTC. Translation gives CASSGASGRNEQFF. This chain uses TRBV5-1 with TRBJ2-1, with 11 bases aligning to TRBD2. Germline CDR1 is SGHRS and CDR2 is YFSETQ. The CDR3 covers 14 residues. V trimming: 4 bases; J trimming: 7 bases; junction bases outside the gene matches: 4.

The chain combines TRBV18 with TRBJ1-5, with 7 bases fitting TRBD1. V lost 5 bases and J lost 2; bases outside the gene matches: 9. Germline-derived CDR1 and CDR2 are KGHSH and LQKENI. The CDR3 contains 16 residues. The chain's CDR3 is CASSFTGAGGNQPQHF. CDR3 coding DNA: TGTGCCAGCTCATTCACAGGGGCCGGTGGCAATCAGCCCCAGCATTTT. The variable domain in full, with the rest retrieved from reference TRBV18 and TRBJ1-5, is NAGVMQNPRHLVRRRGQEARLRCSPMKGHSHVYWYRQLPEEGLKFMVYLQKENIIDESGMPKERFSAEFPKEGPSILRIQQVVRGDSAAYFCASSFTGAGGNQPQHFGDGTRLSIL.

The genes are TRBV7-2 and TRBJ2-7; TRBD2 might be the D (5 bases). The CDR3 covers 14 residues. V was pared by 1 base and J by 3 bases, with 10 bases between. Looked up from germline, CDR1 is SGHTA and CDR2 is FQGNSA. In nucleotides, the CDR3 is TGTGCCAGCAGCTTAGTGTCTAGCCTCTACGAGCAGTACTTC. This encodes CASSLVSSLYEQYF. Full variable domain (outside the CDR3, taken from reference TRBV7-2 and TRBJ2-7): GAGVSQSPSNKVTEKGKDVELRCDPISGHTALYWYRQSLGQGLEFLIYFQGNSAPDKSGLPSDRFSAERTGGSVSTLTIQRTQQEDSAVYLCASSLVSSLYEQYFGPGTRLTVT.

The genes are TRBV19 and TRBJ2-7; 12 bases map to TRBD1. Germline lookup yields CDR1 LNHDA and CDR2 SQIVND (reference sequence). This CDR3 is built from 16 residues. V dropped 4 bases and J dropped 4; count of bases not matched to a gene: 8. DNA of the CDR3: TGTGCCAGTAGTAGGACCGGGACAGGGGGCTCTTACGAGCAGTACTTC. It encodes CASSRTGTGGSYEQYF.

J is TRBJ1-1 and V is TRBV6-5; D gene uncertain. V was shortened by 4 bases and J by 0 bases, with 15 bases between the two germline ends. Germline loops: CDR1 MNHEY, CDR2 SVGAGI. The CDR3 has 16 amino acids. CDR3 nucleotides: TGTGCCAGCAGTTTGAGTTATTGGGCCCTGAACACTGAAGCTTTCTTT. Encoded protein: CASSLSYWALNTEAFF.